These 17 T cell receptor beta chains share one sample of origin, sequenced in a study of OX40 agonist ivuxolimab in advanced cancers. Measured with immunoSEQ multiplex PCR; TCRdb has only the in-frame clones, and not every one. Of 80,000 or so clones in the sample, roughly 91% were seen once. Material: CD4+ or CD8+ T cells sorted from blood, obtained in a trial of the OX40 agonist ivuxolimab. These receptors came from an adult with an advanced solid tumor such as melanoma, head and neck, liver or kidney cancer.

The rearrangement uses TRBV5-4 and TRBJ1-6, with unresolved D. The CDR3 covers 15 residues. Per germline, CDR1 SGHNT and CDR2 YYREEE (reference sequence). V was trimmed by 0 bases and J by 11 bases, leaving 15 bases between them. CDR3 sequence: CASSLVGGLGTPLHF. The CDR3 DNA reads TGTGCCAGCAGCTTGGTGGGCGGCTTGGGGACACCCCTCCACTTT.

The J gene is TRBJ2-7, the V gene TRBV28; no clear D. The ends were cut back, 3 bases at V and 0 bases at J, with 6 bases in the middle. In germline, CDR1 is MDHEN, CDR2 SYDVKM. This CDR3 is 13 amino acids long. This CDR3 is CASSLAHSYEQYF. The CDR3 DNA is TGTGCCAGCAGTTTGGCCCACTCCTACGAGCAGTACTTC.

This chain connects TRBV5-4 to TRBJ2-7; the D is unclear. The CDR3 has 11 amino acids. From germline, CDR1 is SGHNT and CDR2 YYREEE (reference sequence). V was clipped by 2 bases and J by 3 bases, with 3 bases between them. The CDR3 bases are TGTGCCAGCAGCTTATACTACGAGCAGTACTTC. Its protein is CASSLYYEQYF.

The V and J genes are TRBV4-2 and TRBJ2-3; 12 bases line up with TRBD2. CDR1 is LGHNA, CDR2 YNFKEQ, per germline. J gave up 0 bases and V 3 bases, and 16 bases lay outside the gene matches. The CDR3 has 21 amino acids. CDR3 sequence: CASSHTTSGRKGTPSTDTQYF. CDR3 nucleotides: TGTGCCAGCAGCCACACCACTAGCGGGAGGAAGGGGACCCCTAGCACAGATACGCAGTATTTT.

This chain connects TRBV11-3 to TRBJ2-7; no definite D call. The CDR3 runs to 12 residues. Trimming pared 0 bases from V and 5 bases from J, leaving 5 bases between. Germline V lookup: CDR1 SGHNT, CDR2 YENEEA. The CDR3 DNA is TGTGCCAGCAGCTTAGAGGGCCACGAGCAGTACTTC. Its translation is CASSLEGHEQYF.

V usage is TRBV19 and J usage is TRBJ2-3, with 7 bases aligning to TRBD2. V lost 6 bases to trimming and J lost 2 bases; unmatched junction nucleotides: 8. Per the germline V gene, CDR1 is LNHDA and CDR2 is SQIVND (reference sequence). There are 15 residues in the CDR3. The CDR3 loop is CASRFTGGNTDTQYF. The CDR3 DNA reads as TGTGCCAGTAGGTTTACCGGGGGGAACACAGATACGCAGTATTTT.

The V and J genes are TRBV11-3 and TRBJ1-1; D unresolved. V was shortened by 0 bases and J by 6 bases, with 5 bases between the two germline ends. Germline V gene sequence: CDR1 SGHNT, CDR2 YENEEA. The CDR3 spans 12 residues. CDR3 nucleotide sequence: TGTGCCAGCAGCTTAGACAGCCCTGAAGCTTTCTTT. Residues: CASSLDSPEAFF.

The J gene is TRBJ2-3, the V gene TRBV5-1; TRBD2 is a possible D gene (5 bases). Germline V CDR1 and CDR2: SGHRS, YFSETQ. Trimming took off 4 bases at V and 0 bases at J, with 15 bases between the two ends. The CDR3 sequence is 16 residues long. CDR3 loop: CASSLSRGFSTDTQYF. In DNA form, the CDR3 reads TGCGCCAGCAGCCTCAGCCGAGGGTTTAGCACAGATACGCAGTATTTT.

The V call is TRBV7-6, the J call TRBJ2-7; D possibly corresponds to TRBD1 (6 bases). CDR1 and CDR2 (germline): SGHVS, FNYEAQ. The V and J ends lost 3 bases and 2 bases respectively, with 14 bases between them. This CDR3 has 15 residues. The DNA for the CDR3 is TGTGCCAGCAGCTTGGTAGGGACATCAGCCTACGAGCAGTACTTC. Residues: CASSLVGTSAYEQYF.

For this clone: This sample includes further DNA sequences coding for the same CDR3. V gene TRBV7-9 combines with J gene TRBJ2-3; a possible D gene is TRBD2 (5 bases). V was shortened by 4 bases and J by 0 bases, with 5 bases between the two germline ends. The CDR3 totals 13 residues. Per germline, CDR1 SEHNR and CDR2 FQNEAQ (reference sequence). Here the CDR3 reads CASSSGSTDTQYF. The CDR3 nucleotides are TGTGCCAGCAGCTCGGGGAGCACAGATACGCAGTATTTT.

DNA of the CDR3: TGTGCCAGCAGTTCCGACCCTGAAAATGCTAACACTGAAGCTTTCTTT. Translated, it gives CASSSDPENANTEAFF. The genes are TRBV28 and TRBJ1-1; the D is unclear. The CDR3 consists of 16 residues. The germline CDR1 and CDR2 sequences are MDHEN and SYDVKM. V gave up 4 bases and J gave up 2 bases, with 17 bases separating them.

This clone showed up just once. The chain recombines TRBV10-1 with TRBJ2-7; D unclear. The CDR3 covers 12 residues. CDR1 is WNHNN, CDR2 SYGVQD, per germline (reference sequence). V shed 8 bases and J shed 3 bases, with 11 bases lying between them. CDR3 residues: CASSRQGYEQYF. The CDR3 coding sequence is TGCGCCAGCTCCCGGCAAGGCTACGAGCAGTACTTC.

The gene calls are TRBV7-8 and TRBJ1-1, with TRBD1 as a possible D gene (5 bases). V lost 2 bases to trimming and J lost 3 bases, with 16 bases between them. The CDR3 has 16 residues. Germline V gene data show CDR1 as SGHVS and CDR2 as FQNEAQ. In DNA, the CDR3 is TGTGCCAGCAGCTTACGGTTCGCCAGGGTGGACACTGAAGCTTTCTTT. Its protein product is CASSLRFARVDTEAFF. The full variable domain, with the rest looked up from reference TRBV7-8 and TRBJ1-1, is GAGVSQSPRYKVAKRGQDVALRCDPISGHVSLFWYQQALGQGPEFLTYFQNEAQLDKSGLPSDRFFAERPEGSVSTLKIQRTQQEDSAVYLCASSLRFARVDTEAFFGQGTRLTVV.

This chain joins TRBV9 and TRBJ2-1; perhaps TRBD1 as D (5 bases). In germline, CDR1 is SGDLS, CDR2 YYNGEE. CDR3 length: 14 residues. Trimming took 0 bases from V and 5 from J, leaving 9 bases between them. The CDR3 loop is CASSVGGLNNEQFF. The CDR3 DNA reads as TGTGCCAGCAGCGTAGGGGGCCTCAACAATGAGCAGTTCTTC.

The chain recombines TRBV7-2 with TRBJ2-7; 7 positions agree with TRBD2. With 0 bases clipped from V and 7 bases from J, the junction kept 3 bases outside the gene matches. Per the germline V gene, CDR1 is SGHTA and CDR2 is FQGNSA. The CDR3 contains 13 residues. This CDR3 reads CASSLAGGWEQYF. DNA of the CDR3: TGTGCCAGCAGCTTAGCGGGAGGGTGGGAGCAGTACTTC. Complete variable domain (other parts from reference TRBV7-2 and TRBJ2-7): GAGVSQSPSNKVTEKGKDVELRCDPISGHTALYWYRQSLGQGLEFLIYFQGNSAPDKSGLPSDRFSAERTGGSVSTLTIQRTQQEDSAVYLCASSLAGGWEQYFGPGTRLTVT.

CDR3 nucleotide sequence: TGTGCCAGCTCCAAACAGGGAAACTATGGCTACACCTTC. Translating it yields CASSKQGNYGYTF. The chain combines TRBV27 with TRBJ1-2; the D gene is possibly TRBD1 (6 bases). The length of the CDR3 is 13 residues. V lost 8 bases and J 2 bases, leaving 12 bases between the germline ends. CDR1 is MNHEY, CDR2 SMNVEV, per germline (reference sequence).

This chain joins TRBV29-1 and TRBJ2-1; either TRBD1 or TRBD2 may fit D (5 bases each). Germline CDR1 SQVTM, CDR2 ANQGSEA. V gave up 3 bases and J gave up 4 bases, with 16 bases separating them. The CDR3 is 15 residues long. The CDR3 region is CSVDPGTRIYNEQFF. CDR3 coding DNA: TGCAGCGTTGACCCGGGGACGCGCATTTACAATGAGCAGTTCTTC.